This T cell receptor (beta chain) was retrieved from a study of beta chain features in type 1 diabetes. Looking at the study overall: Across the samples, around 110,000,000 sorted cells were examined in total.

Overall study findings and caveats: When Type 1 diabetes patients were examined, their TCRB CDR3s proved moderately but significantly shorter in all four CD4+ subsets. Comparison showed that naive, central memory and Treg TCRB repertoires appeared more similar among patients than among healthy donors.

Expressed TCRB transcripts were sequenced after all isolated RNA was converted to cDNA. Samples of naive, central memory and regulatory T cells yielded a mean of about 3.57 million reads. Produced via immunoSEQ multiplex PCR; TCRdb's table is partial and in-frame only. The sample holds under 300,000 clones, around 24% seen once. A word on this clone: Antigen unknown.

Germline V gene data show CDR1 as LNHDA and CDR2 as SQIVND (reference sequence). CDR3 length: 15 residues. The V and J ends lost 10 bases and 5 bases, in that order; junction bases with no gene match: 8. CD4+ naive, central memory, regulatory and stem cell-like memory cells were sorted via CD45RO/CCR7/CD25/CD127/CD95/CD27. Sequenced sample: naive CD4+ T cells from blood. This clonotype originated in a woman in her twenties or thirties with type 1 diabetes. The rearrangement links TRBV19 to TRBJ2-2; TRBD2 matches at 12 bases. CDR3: CANLAGGPWTGELFF. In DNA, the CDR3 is TGTGCCAACCTAGCGGGAGGGCCGTGGACCGGGGAGCTGTTTTTT.